There are a few counts of the clone carrying this TCR beta chain. The sample originates from a study of blood T cell repertoires in COVID-19. Whole-study context: Acute and convalescent COVID-19 samples came from the United States, Italy and Spain.

Per the authors' pipeline: Estimation of nucleated cell counts relied on the amplification of reference gene primers. TCRdb's copy holds only in-frame clones and misses some; the assay was immunoSEQ multiplex PCR. That table is the source of V, J and clone size, and D and trimming were worked out from the DNA. The table has approximately 170,000 clones, roughly 80% seen once. Germline V gives CDR1 MDHEN, CDR2 SYDVKM. J lost 5 bases, V lost 2 bases, and 8 bases had no gene match. This CDR3 has 16 amino acids. Sequenced material: peripheral blood. V usage is TRBV28 and J usage is TRBJ2-1; TRBD2 matches at 8 bases. The receptor was isolated from a human donor with acute or convalescent COVID-19. The donor label of this sample is uncertain. This chain's CDR3 is CASSLTGTRTNNEQFF. The CDR3 DNA reads as TGTGCCAGCAGTTTAACGGGGACTAGGACGAACAATGAGCAGTTCTTC.